This TCR beta chain comes out of a study of cytotoxic CD8 clonotypes in ibrutinib-treated CLL. Assay used: immunoSEQ multiplex PCR; TCRdb lists only in-frame clones, some missing. This table has around 70,000 clones, over 65% appearing once. The V end was cut by 2 bases, the J end by 7 bases, with 14 bases between. Germline assignment: CDR1 GTSNPN and CDR2 SVGIG (reference sequence). This CDR3 is built from 14 residues. The source material was PBMCs, sampled after 24 months of ibrutinib treatment. This clonotype was sampled from a human donor with chronic lymphocytic leukemia. This chain links TRBV30 with TRBJ1-4, with D tentatively TRBD1 (5 bases). Written as DNA, the CDR3 is TGTGCCTGGAGTCGGTTTGGGGGGTTTGAAAAACTGTTTTTT. Translated: CAWSRFGGFEKLFF.